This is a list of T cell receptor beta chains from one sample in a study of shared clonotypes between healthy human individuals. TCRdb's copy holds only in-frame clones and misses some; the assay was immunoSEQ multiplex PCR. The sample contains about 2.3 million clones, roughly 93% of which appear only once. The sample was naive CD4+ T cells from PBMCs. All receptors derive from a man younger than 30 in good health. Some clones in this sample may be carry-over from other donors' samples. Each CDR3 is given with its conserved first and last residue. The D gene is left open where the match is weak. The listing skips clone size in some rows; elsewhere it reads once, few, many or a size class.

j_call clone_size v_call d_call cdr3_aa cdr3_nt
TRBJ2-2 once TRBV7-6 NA CASSLAGSTAGELFF TGTGCCAGCAGCTTAGCGGGATCGACAGCCGGGGAGCTGTTTTTT
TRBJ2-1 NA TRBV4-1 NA CASSPIVRQRNEQFF TGCGCCAGCAGCCCCATAGTCCGTCAGCGCAATGAGCAGTTCTTC
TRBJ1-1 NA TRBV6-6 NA CASSPPMGVTEAFF TGTGCCAGCAGTCCCCCGATGGGGGTCACTGAAGCTTTCTTT
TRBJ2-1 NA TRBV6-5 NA CASSYSGPSYNEQFF TGTGCCAGCAGTTACTCGGGGCCCAGCTACAATGAGCAGTTCTTC
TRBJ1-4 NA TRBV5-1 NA CASRRGGGATNEKLFF TGCGCCAGCAGAAGGGGTGGGGGCGCAACTAATGAAAAACTGTTTTTT
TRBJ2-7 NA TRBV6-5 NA CASSSGGPSSYEQYF TGTGCCAGCAGTTCGGGCGGGCCCAGCTCCTACGAGCAGTACTTC
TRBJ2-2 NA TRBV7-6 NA CASSLDRTGELFF TGTGCCAGCAGCTTAGATCGGACCGGGGAGCTGTTTTTT
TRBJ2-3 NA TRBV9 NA CASSVLHGPHTQYF TGTGCCAGCAGCGTTCTTCACGGCCCCCATACGCAGTATTTT
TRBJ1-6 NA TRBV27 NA CASSLRTLNSPLHF TGTGCCAGCAGTCTCCGGACTCTAAATTCACCCCTCCACTTT
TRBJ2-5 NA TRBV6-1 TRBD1 CASSEEIWGQNQETQYF TGTGCCAGCAGTGAAGAGATTTGGGGACAGAACCAAGAGACCCAGTACTTC
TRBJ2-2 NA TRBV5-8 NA CASGYRGTPRTGELFF TGTGCCAGCGGGTATCGGGGAACCCCAAGGACCGGGGAGCTGTTTTTT
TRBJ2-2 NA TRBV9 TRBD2 CASSTGLPNTGELFF TGTGCCAGCAGCACGGGACTACCGAACACCGGGGAGCTGTTTTTT
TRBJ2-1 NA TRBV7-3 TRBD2 CASSSGLAGGSYNEQFF TGTGCCAGCAGCTCCGGACTAGCGGGAGGGTCGTACAATGAGCAGTTCTTC
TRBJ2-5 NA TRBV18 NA CASSPSDSQVETQYF TGTGCCAGCTCACCTTCGGACAGCCAAGTCGAGACCCAGTACTTC
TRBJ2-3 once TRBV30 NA CAYRKGASTDTQYF TGTGCCTACCGAAAAGGCGCCAGCACAGATACGCAGTATTTT
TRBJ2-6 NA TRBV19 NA CASSRKTGEAGANVLTF TGTGCCAGTAGTAGAAAAACAGGGGAGGCTGGGGCCAACGTCCTGACTTTC
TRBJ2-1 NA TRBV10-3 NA CAIQGASQNEQFF TGTGCCATACAAGGAGCTAGTCAAAATGAGCAGTTCTTC
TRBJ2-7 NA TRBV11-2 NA CASSLGRISGYEQYF TGTGCCAGCAGCTTAGGGCGGATATCTGGCTACGAGCAGTACTTC
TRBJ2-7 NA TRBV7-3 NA CASSLQTGPYEQYF TGTGCCAGCAGCCTCCAGACAGGCCCCTACGAGCAGTACTTC
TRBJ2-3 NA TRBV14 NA CASSQDGRADTQYF TGTGCCAGCAGCCAAGATGGAAGGGCAGATACGCAGTATTTT
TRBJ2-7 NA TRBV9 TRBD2 CASSVGVAGGSYEQYF TGTGCCAGCAGCGTAGGAGTAGCGGGAGGTTCCTACGAGCAGTACTTC
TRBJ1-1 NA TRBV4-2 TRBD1 CASSQDSSLEGQRAFF TGTGCCAGCAGCCAAGATTCATCTTTGGAGGGACAGAGAGCTTTCTTT
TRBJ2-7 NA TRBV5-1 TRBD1 CASSLVGDRVSEQYF TGCGCCAGCAGCTTGGTAGGGGACAGGGTAAGCGAGCAGTACTTC
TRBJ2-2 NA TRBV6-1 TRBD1 CATTRDRYTGELFF TGTGCCACGACCCGGGACAGGTACACCGGGGAGCTGTTTTTT
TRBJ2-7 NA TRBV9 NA CASGSEMRQYF TGTGCCAGCGGTTCCGAGATGCGGCAGTACTTC
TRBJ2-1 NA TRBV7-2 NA CASSPRGWEVLEQFF TGTGCCAGCAGCCCCAGGGGGTGGGAGGTGCTTGAGCAGTTCTTC
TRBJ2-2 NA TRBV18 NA CASSPLSSQGVNTGELFF TGTGCCAGCTCACCATTGTCATCCCAGGGAGTTAACACCGGGGAGCTGTTTTTT
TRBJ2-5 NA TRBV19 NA CASSIEGRGAETQYF TGTGCCAGTAGTATAGAAGGTAGAGGGGCAGAGACCCAGTACTTC
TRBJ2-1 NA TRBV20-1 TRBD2 CSVRTSAEQFF TGCAGTGTCCGGACTAGTGCGGAGCAGTTCTTC
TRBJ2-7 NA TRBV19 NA CASSIRWVSGQRKFYEQYF TGTGCCAGTAGTATAAGATGGGTTTCGGGACAACGGAAATTCTACGAGCAGTACTTC
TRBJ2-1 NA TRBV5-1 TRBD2 CASSPGLVFHEQFF TGCGCCAGCAGCCCGGGACTAGTGTTCCATGAGCAGTTCTTC
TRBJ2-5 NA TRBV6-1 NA CATLGWGQETQYF TGTGCCACCCTCGGTTGGGGTCAAGAGACCCAGTACTTC
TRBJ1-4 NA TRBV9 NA CASSRRVQGGEKLFF TGTGCCAGCTCGCGGAGGGTGCAGGGAGGGGAAAAACTGTTTTTT
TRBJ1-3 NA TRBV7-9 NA CASSLGGPSSGNTIYF TGTGCCAGCAGCTTAGGCGGACCGAGCTCTGGAAACACCATATATTTT
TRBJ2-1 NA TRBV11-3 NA CASSRSPDSYEQFF TGTGCCAGCAGCAGAAGCCCCGATAGCTATGAGCAGTTCTTC